What follows describes a single TCR beta chain. Its cognate antigen is unknown. This sample's treatment: around 19 received Ad26.COV2.S at low or high dose, single or two shots; several received placebo; per-sample allocation not given. Vaccine and placebo recipients were sampled on day 63 after the first injection. The donor's status was that of an adult aged 18-55 years in Boston. An Ad26 vector carrying the Wuhan-strain SARS-CoV-2 spike served as the vaccine. This CDR3 comprises 17 residues. Germline V CDR1 and CDR2: LGHNA, YNFKEQ. Trimming cost V 5 bases and J 1 base, with 15 bases left between them. These data belong to a study of Ad26.COV2.S vaccination and SARS-CoV-2 variants. Overall study context: Donor joined the COV1001 Ad26.COV2.S trial arm. Regarding the study as a whole: The breadth of spike-specific CD8+ and CD4+ T cell responses after vaccination was reportedly substantial.

Profiled with immunoSEQ multiplex PCR; TCRdb holds only in-frame clones, not every one. Of 240,000 or so clones in the sample, around nine tenths were seen once. The clonotype originates from a person between 18 and 59 years old who received the Ad26.COV2.S COVID-19 vaccine or a placebo. V is TRBV4-2 and J is TRBJ2-6, with D possibly TRBD1 on 6 matching bases. Specimen: peripheral blood, collected in a trial of Ad26.COV2.S vaccine versus placebo. The DNA for the CDR3 is TGTGCCAGCAGCATGGGGGCCTCAATTTCTGGGGCCAACGTCCTGACTTTC. Its translation is CASSMGASISGANVLTF.